Following are 7 T cell receptor beta chains from one sample sequenced in a study of T-cell memory formation after mild COVID-19. TCRdb independently ran MiXCR on the 5' RACE reads; one entry per CDR3 protein. The table has 350,000 to 550,000 distinct CDR3 sequences, under 20% seen once. Sample: PBMCs or a T cell subset sorted from them (not recorded which). These receptors all stem from a man younger than 30 who had mild COVID-19 (a few samples of this study predate the infection). Cell type and time point are not known.

The J gene is TRBJ1-2, the V gene TRBV7-2; TRBD1 matches 7 bases. Trimming cost V 5 bases and J 3 bases; bases outside gene matches: 9. CDR1 is SGHTA, CDR2 FQGNSA, per germline. The CDR3 consists of 15 residues. For the CDR3, the DNA is TGTGCCAGCAGCCTCCCTGCAGGGACAGACTATGGCTACACCTTC. Encoded protein: CASSLPAGTDYGYTF.

V gene TRBV9 combines with J gene TRBJ2-3; possible D gene TRBD1, 6 bases. CDR1 is SGDLS, CDR2 YYNGEE, per germline. The CDR3 runs 14 residues. Deletions cut 3 bases from V and 2 bases from J, with 10 bases between. The DNA of the CDR3 is TGTGCCAGCAGCGCTGACAGGTACACAGATACGCAGTATTTT. Translated: CASSADRYTDTQYF.

This clonotype was counted between two and nine times. V gene TRBV7-3 combines with J gene TRBJ1-2; possible D gene TRBD1, 5 bases. Germline V gene sequence: CDR1 SGHTA, CDR2 FQGTGA. Trimming shortened V by 2 bases and J by 5 bases, and 15 bases separated the two germline ends. The CDR3 extends over 15 amino acids. DNA of the CDR3: TGTGCCAGCAGCTTATCTTCCGGGACTCCGTATGGCTACACCTTC. It encodes CASSLSSGTPYGYTF.

The chain employs TRBV6-6 and TRBJ1-1; D is undetermined. There are 14 residues in the CDR3. The V end lost 2 bases, the J end lost 0 bases, and 7 bases lay between the germline ends. The germline V gene encodes CDR1 MNHNY and CDR2 SVGAGI (reference sequence). The CDR3 reads CASSYRDMNTEAFF. As DNA, the CDR3 is TGTGCCAGCAGTTACCGGGATATGAACACTGAAGCTTTCTTT.

This rearrangement joins TRBV3-1 to TRBJ2-2; D may be TRBD1 (8 bases). The CDR3 contains 15 residues. Germline V gene sequence: CDR1 LGHDT, CDR2 YNNKEL (reference sequence). Trimming stripped 2 bases from V and 7 bases from J, with 14 bases between. The CDR3 region is CASSQPGGGSGELFF. In nucleotides, the CDR3 is TGTGCCAGCAGCCAACCAGGGGGCGGGAGCGGGGAGCTGTTTTTT.

This clonotype was seen a handful of times. V and J are TRBV9 and TRBJ2-3; 10 nucleotides match TRBD2. From germline, CDR1 is SGDLS and CDR2 YYNGEE. J gave up 4 bases and V 0 bases, and 2 bases lay outside the gene matches. This CDR3 has 15 amino acids. CDR3 amino acids: CASSVVLAGADTQYF. The CDR3 DNA sequence: TGTGCCAGCAGCGTAGTCCTAGCGGGGGCAGATACGCAGTATTTT.

This clonotype was seen more than once but under ten times. J is TRBJ1-5 and V is TRBV18; D may be TRBD1 (5 bases). This CDR3 has 14 residues. Trimming pared 2 bases from V and 5 bases from J, leaving 10 bases between. CDR1 KGHSH and CDR2 LQKENI come from the germline V gene. The CDR3 sequence: CASSPGTEYQPQHF. CDR3 bases: TGTGCCAGCTCACCAGGGACGGAATATCAGCCCCAGCATTTT.